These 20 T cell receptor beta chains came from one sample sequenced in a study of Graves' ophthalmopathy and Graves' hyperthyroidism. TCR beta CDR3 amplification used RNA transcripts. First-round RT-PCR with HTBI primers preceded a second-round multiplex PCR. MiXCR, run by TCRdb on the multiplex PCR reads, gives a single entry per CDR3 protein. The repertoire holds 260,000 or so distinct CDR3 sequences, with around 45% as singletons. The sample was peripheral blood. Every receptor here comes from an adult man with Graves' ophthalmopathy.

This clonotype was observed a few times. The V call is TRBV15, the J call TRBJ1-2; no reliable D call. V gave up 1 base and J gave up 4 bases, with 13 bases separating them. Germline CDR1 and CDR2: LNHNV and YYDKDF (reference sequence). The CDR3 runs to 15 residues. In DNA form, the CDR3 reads TGTGCCACCAGCAGAGGCTTAACTGTTTCCTATGGCTACACCTTC. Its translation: CATSRGLTVSYGYTF.

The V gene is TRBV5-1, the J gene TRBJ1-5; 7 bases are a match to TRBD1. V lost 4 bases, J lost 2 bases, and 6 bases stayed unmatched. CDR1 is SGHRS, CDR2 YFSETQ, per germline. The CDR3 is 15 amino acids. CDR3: CASSATGTGNQPQHF. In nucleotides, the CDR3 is TGCGCCAGCAGCGCCACAGGGACAGGCAATCAGCCCCAGCATTTT.

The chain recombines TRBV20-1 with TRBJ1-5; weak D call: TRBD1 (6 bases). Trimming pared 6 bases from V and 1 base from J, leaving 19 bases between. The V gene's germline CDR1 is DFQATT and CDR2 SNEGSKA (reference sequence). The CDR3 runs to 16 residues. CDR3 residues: CSAVGSRQGSNQPQHF. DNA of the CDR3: TGCAGTGCCGTTGGGTCTAGGCAGGGGAGCAATCAGCCCCAGCATTTT.

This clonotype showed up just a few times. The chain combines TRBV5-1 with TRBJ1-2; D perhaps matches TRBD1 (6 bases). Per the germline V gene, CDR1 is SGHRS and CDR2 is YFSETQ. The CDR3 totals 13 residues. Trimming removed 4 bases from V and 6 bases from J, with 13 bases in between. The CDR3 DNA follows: TGCGCCAGCAGCCCAGGGGACGTCCATGGCTACACCTTC. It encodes CASSPGDVHGYTF.

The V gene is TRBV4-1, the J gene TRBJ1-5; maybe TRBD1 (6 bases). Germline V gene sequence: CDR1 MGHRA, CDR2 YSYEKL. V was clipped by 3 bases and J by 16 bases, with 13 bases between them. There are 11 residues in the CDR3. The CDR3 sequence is CASSHGTITHF. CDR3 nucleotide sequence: TGCGCCAGCAGCCATGGGACAATTACACATTTT.

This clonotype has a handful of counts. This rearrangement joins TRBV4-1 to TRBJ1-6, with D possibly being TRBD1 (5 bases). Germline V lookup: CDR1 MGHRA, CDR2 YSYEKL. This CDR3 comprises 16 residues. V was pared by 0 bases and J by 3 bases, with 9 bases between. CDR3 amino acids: CASSQDRGNYNSPLHF. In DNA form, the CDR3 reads TGCGCCAGCAGCCAAGATCGGGGGAACTATAATTCACCCCTCCACTTT.

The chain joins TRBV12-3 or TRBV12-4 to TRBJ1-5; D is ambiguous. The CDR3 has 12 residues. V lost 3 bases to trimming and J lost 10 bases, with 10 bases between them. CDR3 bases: TGTGCCAGCAGTTTTGGGGTTCAACCCCAGCATTTT. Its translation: CASSFGVQPQHF.

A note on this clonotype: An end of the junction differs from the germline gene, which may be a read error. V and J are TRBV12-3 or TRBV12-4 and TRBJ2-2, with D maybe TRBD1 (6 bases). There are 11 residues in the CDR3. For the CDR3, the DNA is TGTGCCAGCAGTTTTCCCGGACAGCTCGTTTTT. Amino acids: CASSFPGQLVF.

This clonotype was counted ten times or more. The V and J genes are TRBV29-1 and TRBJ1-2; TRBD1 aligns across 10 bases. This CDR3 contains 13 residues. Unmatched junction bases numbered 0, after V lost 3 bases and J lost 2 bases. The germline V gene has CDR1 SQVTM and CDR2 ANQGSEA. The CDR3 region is CSVEGQGNYGYTF. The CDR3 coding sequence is TGCAGCGTTGAGGGACAGGGGAACTATGGCTACACCTTC.

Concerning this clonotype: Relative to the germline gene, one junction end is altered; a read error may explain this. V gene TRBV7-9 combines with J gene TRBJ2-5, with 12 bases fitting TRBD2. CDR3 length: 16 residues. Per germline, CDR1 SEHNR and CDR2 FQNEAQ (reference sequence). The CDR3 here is CASKWLAGGPGETQYF. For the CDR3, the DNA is TGCGCCAGCAAGTGGCTAGCGGGGGGGCCGGGAGAGACCCAGTACTTC.

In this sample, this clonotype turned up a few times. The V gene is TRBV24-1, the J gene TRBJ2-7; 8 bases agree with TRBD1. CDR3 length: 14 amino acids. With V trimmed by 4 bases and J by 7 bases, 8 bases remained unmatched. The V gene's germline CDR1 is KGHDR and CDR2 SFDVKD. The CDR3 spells CATSEGQGRREQYF. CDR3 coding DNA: TGTGCCACCAGTGAAGGACAGGGTCGTCGGGAGCAGTACTTC.

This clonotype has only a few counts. The CDR3 spells CASSQRDRANEKLFF. DNA for the CDR3: TGCGCCAGCAGCCAGAGGGACAGGGCTAATGAAAAACTGTTTTTT. This chain joins TRBV4-1 and TRBJ1-4; 9 bases align to TRBD1. Germline CDR1 and CDR2: MGHRA and YSYEKL. This CDR3 is built from 15 residues. Germline trimming cut 3 bases from V and 3 bases from J; bases unmatched to any gene: 2.

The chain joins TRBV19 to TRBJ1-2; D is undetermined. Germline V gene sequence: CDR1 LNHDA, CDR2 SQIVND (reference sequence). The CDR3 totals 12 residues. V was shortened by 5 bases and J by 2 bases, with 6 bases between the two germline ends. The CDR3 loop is CASSVRNYGYTF. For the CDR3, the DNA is TGTGCCAGTAGTGTAAGGAACTATGGCTACACCTTC. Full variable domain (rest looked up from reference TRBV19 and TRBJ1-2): DGGITQSPKYLFRKEGQNVTLSCEQNLNHDAMYWYRQDPGQGLRLIYYSQIVNDFQKGDIAEGYSVSREKKESFPLTVTSAQKNPTAFYLCASSVRNYGYTFGSGTRLTVV.

CDR3 sequence: CATSDLTGAGANVLTF. CDR3 DNA: TGTGCCACCAGTGACTTGACAGGGGCTGGGGCCAACGTCCTGACTTTC. V gene TRBV24-1 combines with J gene TRBJ2-6, with TRBD1 matching over 8 bases. This CDR3 is 16 amino acids long. Germline V gene data show CDR1 as KGHDR and CDR2 as SFDVKD. J was trimmed by 2 bases and V by 4 bases; bases with no gene match: 3.

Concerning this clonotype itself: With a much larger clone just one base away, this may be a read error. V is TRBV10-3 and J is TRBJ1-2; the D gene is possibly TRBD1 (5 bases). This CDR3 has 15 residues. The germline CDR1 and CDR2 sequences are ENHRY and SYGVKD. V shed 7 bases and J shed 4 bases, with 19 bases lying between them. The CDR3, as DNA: TGTGCCATCACCGGGACGGACGCCTTGGGCTATGGCTACACCTTC. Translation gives CAITGTDALGYGYTF.

The CDR3 is CASSFSGEQYF. CDR3 in DNA: TGCGCCAGCAGCTTTTCTGGCGAGCAGTACTTC. This chain links TRBV5-1 with TRBJ2-7; D gene uncertain. CDR1 is SGHRS and CDR2 is YFSETQ in the germline V gene. The CDR3 runs to 11 residues. The V end lost 2 bases, the J end lost 6 bases, and 6 bases lay between the germline ends.

The CDR3 nucleotides are TGCAGTGCTAGAGGGACAGGAACAGGGGTGGCTGAAGCTTTCTTT. It encodes CSARGTGTGVAEAFF. V and J are TRBV20-1 and TRBJ1-1; 7 bases map to TRBD1. Trimming removed 1 base from V and 6 bases from J; junction bases left unmatched: 11. CDR1 DFQATT and CDR2 SNEGSKA come from the germline V gene (reference sequence). CDR3 length: 15 amino acids.

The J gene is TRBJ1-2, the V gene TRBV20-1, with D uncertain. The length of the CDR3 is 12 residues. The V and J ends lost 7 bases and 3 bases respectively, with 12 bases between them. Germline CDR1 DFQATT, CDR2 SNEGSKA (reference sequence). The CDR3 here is CSVPDGDYGYTF. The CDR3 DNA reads TGCAGTGTCCCGGACGGTGACTATGGCTACACCTTC.

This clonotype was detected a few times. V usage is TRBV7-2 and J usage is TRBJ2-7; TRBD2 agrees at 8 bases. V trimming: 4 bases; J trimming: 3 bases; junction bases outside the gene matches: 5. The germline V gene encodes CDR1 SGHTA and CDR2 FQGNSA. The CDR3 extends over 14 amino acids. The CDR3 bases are TGTGCCAGCAGCTGGGGACTAGGAGGCTACGAGCAGTACTTC. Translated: CASSWGLGGYEQYF.

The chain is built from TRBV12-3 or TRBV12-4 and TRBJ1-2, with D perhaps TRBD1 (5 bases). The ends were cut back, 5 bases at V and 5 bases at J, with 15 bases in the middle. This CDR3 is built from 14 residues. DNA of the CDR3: TGTGCCAGCAGTCCCCTCCTTACAGGTTATGGCTACACCTTC. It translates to CASSPLLTGYGYTF.